The clone carrying this T cell receptor (beta chain) was observed a handful of times. The CDR3 extends over 16 amino acids. The germline gives CDR1 LGHDT, CDR2 YNNKEL (reference sequence). The J segment lost 2 bases and the V segment lost 4 bases, leaving 11 bases of the junction unmatched. These data originate in a study of blood T cell repertoires in COVID-19. Study details: T cells, B-cell-depleted T cells, or PBMCs supplied cDNA or gDNA.

As originally analysed: Amplification from reference gene primers served as the basis for estimated nucleated cell counts. Libraries were prepared by immunoSEQ multiplex PCR; TCRdb keeps only in-frame clonotypes and omits some of them. The DNA was the basis for D and trimming; V, J and clone size are from that table. The repertoire holds 22,000 or so clones, with 88% as singletons. The specimen was peripheral blood. The receptor's source is a human donor in a cohort sampled during active COVID-19. The donor label of this sample is uncertain. The chain joins TRBV3-1 (or the pseudogene TRBV3-2) to TRBJ2-7; 7 positions match TRBD2. CDR3 nucleotide sequence: TGTGCCAGCAGCCTATCTCTACCGGGAGGAACCTACGAGCAGTACTTC. This encodes CASSLSLPGGTYEQYF.